This passage covers 14 T cell receptor beta chains from one sample sequenced in a study of Graves' ophthalmopathy and Graves' hyperthyroidism. Amplified material comprised TCR beta CDR3 regions derived from RNA transcripts. RT-PCR in the first round used HTBI primers; a second-round multiplex PCR followed. TCRdb reanalysed the multiplex PCR reads using MiXCR and keeps one entry per CDR3 protein. This sample has roughly 50,000 distinct CDR3 sequences, with under 55% found just once. The specimen was peripheral blood. These receptor sequences come from an adult woman with Graves' ophthalmopathy.

This clonotype was observed many times. This sequence joins TRBV2 and TRBJ1-5; D may be TRBD1 (6 bases). CDR1 is SNHLY and CDR2 is FYNNEI in the germline V gene. Trimming removed 10 bases at V and 3 bases at J, with 13 bases between. CDR3 length: 13 amino acids. CDR3 sequence (DNA): TGTGCCACTAAGGGGGGCTTCAATCAGCCCCAGCATTTT. Residues: CATKGGFNQPQHF.

This clonotype occurred many times. The germline gene is not matched at one end of the junction; a read error may be the cause. This sequence joins TRBV20-1 and TRBJ2-6; unclear D gene. Looked up from germline, CDR1 is DFQATT and CDR2 is SNEGSKA (reference sequence). This CDR3 has 15 residues. The CDR3, as DNA: TGCAATGCTAGACGCCCCACCTCTGGGGCCAACGTCCTGACTTTC. Protein sequence: CNARRPTSGANVLTF.

For this clonotype: The final CDR3 position lacks the conserved phenylalanine or tryptophan, pointing to a likely read error. The chain carries TRBV7-2 and TRBJ2-5; D gene ambiguous. Germline V gene data show CDR1 as SGHTA and CDR2 as FQGNSA. The CDR3 totals 11 residues. V was cut by 5 bases and J by 4 bases, with 5 bases left in between. The CDR3 nucleotides are TGTGCCAGCAGCCCCCTAGAGACCCAGTACTAC. Amino acids: CASSPLETQYY.

This sequence joins TRBV19 and TRBJ2-4; D is unclear. CDR1 is LNHDA, CDR2 SQIVND, per germline (reference sequence). The CDR3 has 12 residues. V shed 5 bases and J shed 8 bases, with 10 bases lying between them. The CDR3 protein is CASSEGMDIQYF. DNA for the CDR3: TGTGCCAGTAGTGAAGGGATGGACATTCAGTACTTC.

This clonotype was counted a single time. One junction end does not reproduce the germline sequence, and a read error may be involved. J is TRBJ2-7 and V is TRBV20-1, with D unresolved. Germline CDR1 reads DFQATT; CDR2 reads SNEGSKA (reference sequence). The CDR3 has 14 amino acids. The CDR3 sequence is CCAPVQCRSYEQYF. CDR3 DNA: TGCTGTGCACCTGTACAGTGCCGCTCCTACGAGCAGTACTTC.

This clonotype was seen at least ten times. The V gene is TRBV27, the J gene TRBJ2-2, with D possibly TRBD1 on 5 matching bases. CDR3 length equals 14 residues. V was shortened by 4 bases and J by 0 bases, with 6 bases between the two germline ends. CDR1 is MNHEY, CDR2 SMNVEV, per germline (reference sequence). This CDR3 reads CASSSGTNTGELFF. The CDR3 DNA is TGTGCCAGCAGTTCAGGGACGAACACCGGGGAGCTGTTTTTT.

This clonotype was seen just once. A read error is likely, as this CDR3 ends without the conserved phenylalanine or tryptophan. The DNA is left out, because the CDR3 cannot be placed on it with certainty; the CDR3 is given as TCRdb lists it. The chain carries TRBV7-6 and TRBJ2-7; no check of the table's D call, TRBD1, against the DNA was made. The CDR3 sequence runs 14 residues, both termini included. CDR1 is SGHVS and CDR2 is FNYEAQ in the germline V gene. CDR3 loop: CASSLGGDRSEQYS.

The chain has TRBV7-2 and TRBJ1-3; D is unresolved. Germline loops: CDR1 SGHTA, CDR2 FQGNSA. The ends were cut back, 1 base at V and 0 bases at J, with 7 bases in the middle. The CDR3 runs to 15 residues. CDR3 loop: CASSLGSSSGNTIYF. The CDR3 coding sequence is TGTGCCAGCAGCTTAGGCTCCTCCTCTGGAAACACCATATATTTT.

This clonotype came up once. At one boundary the junction diverges from the germline segment, which might be a read error. The J gene is TRBJ2-7, the V gene TRBV11-2; tentatively, D is TRBD2 (5 bases). Germline V gene data show CDR1 as SGHAT and CDR2 as FQNNGV. The CDR3 spans 11 residues. The CDR3 DNA sequence: TGTGCCTGCAGCTCCCTGGGAGAGCGGTACTTC. Amino acid sequence: CACSSLGERYF.

V is TRBV7-9 and J is TRBJ2-1; weak D call: TRBD2 (6 bases). Germline CDR1 and CDR2: SEHNR and FQNEAQ (reference sequence). The CDR3 extends over 14 amino acids. V was clipped by 1 base and J by 7 bases, with 11 bases between them. The CDR3 loop reads CASSLGSGRNEQFF. CDR3 nucleotide sequence: TGTGCCAGCAGCTTAGGCAGCGGGCGGAATGAGCAGTTCTTC.

Worth noting for this clonotype: Relative to the germline gene, one junction end is altered; a read error may explain this. The V and J genes are TRBV6-6 and TRBJ2-3; the match to TRBD2 covers 12 bases. CDR3 length: 15 amino acids. Per the germline V gene, CDR1 is MNHNY and CDR2 is SVGAGI (reference sequence). As DNA, the CDR3 is TGTGCCAGCAGGGTTAGGACTAGCGGGATAGATAGGCAGTATTTT. It codes for CASRVRTSGIDRQYF.

At least ten counts were recorded for this clonotype. V usage is TRBV6-2 or TRBV6-3 and J usage is TRBJ2-1; D is unclear. V was clipped by 6 bases and J by 3 bases, with 3 bases between them. The CDR3 extends over 11 amino acids. Germline CDR1 reads MNHEY; CDR2 reads SVGEGT. CDR3 DNA: TGTGCCAGCAGAGACTACAATGAGCAGTTCTTC. Translation gives CASRDYNEQFF.

The chain joins TRBV24-1 to TRBJ2-7; perhaps TRBD1 as D (5 bases). This CDR3 spans 15 amino acids. The germline V and J ends were trimmed by 8 bases and 3 bases, with 19 bases remaining between them. Germline loops: CDR1 KGHDR, CDR2 SFDVKD. The CDR3 sequence is CATTSRQLVLYEQYF. In DNA form, the CDR3 reads TGTGCCACCACGAGTAGACAGTTAGTCCTCTACGAGCAGTACTTC.

As regards this clonotype: Possible read error: a much larger clone is one base away. V gene TRBV4-2 combines with J gene TRBJ2-2; 9 bases are a match to TRBD2. Germline V CDR1 and CDR2: LGHNA, YNFKEQ. The CDR3 is 17 residues long. The CDR3 region has the DNA TGTGCCGGCAGCCAAGTTTCGACTAGCGGAGCCGACGGGGAGCTGTTTTTT. Amino acid sequence: CAGSQVSTSGADGELFF.